The 12 T cell receptor beta chains presented below share a single source sample, sequenced in a study of control samples from healthy donors and cancer patients. Produced via immunoSEQ multiplex PCR; TCRdb's table is partial and in-frame only. The sample has under 85,000 clones, roughly 93% seen once. Sequencing was performed on PBMCs. These receptors were taken from a woman between 35 and 50 years old with lung cancer.

The gene calls are TRBV5-1 and TRBJ1-1; TRBD1 is a possible D gene (6 bases). The CDR3 runs to 14 residues. CDR1 and CDR2 (germline): SGHRS, YFSETQ. Trimming took 0 bases from V and 8 from J, leaving 14 bases between them. CDR3 protein: CASSLEGTGREAFF. CDR3 nucleotide sequence: TGCGCCAGCAGCTTGGAGGGCACAGGGCGGGAAGCTTTCTTT.

This chain connects TRBV11-2 to TRBJ2-1; D gene ambiguous. The CDR3 has 13 amino acids. V lost 6 bases and J 8 bases, leaving 14 bases between the germline ends. Germline CDR1 SGHAT, CDR2 FQNNGV. CDR3 in amino acids: CASREGLVDEQFF. The CDR3 DNA reads TGTGCCAGCAGGGAAGGATTAGTCGATGAGCAGTTCTTC.

The V call is TRBV20-1, the J call TRBJ1-2, with D unclear. Germline V gene sequence: CDR1 DFQATT, CDR2 SNEGSKA (reference sequence). The CDR3 sequence is 11 residues long. Trimming removed 2 bases from V and 7 bases from J, with 8 bases in between. CDR3 DNA sequence: TGCAGTGCTAGACCTTTAGGTGGCTACACCTTC. Protein product: CSARPLGGYTF.

Only a few counts were recorded for this clone. The chain carries TRBV3-1 (or the pseudogene TRBV3-2) and TRBJ1-1, with 8 nucleotides matching TRBD1. Germline trimming cut 0 bases from V and 5 bases from J; bases unmatched to any gene: 5. The CDR3 has 15 residues. CDR1 is LGHDT and CDR2 is YNNKEL in the germline V gene (reference sequence). The CDR3 is CASSQDRGPWTEAFF. CDR3 sequence (DNA): TGTGCCAGCAGCCAAGACAGGGGGCCGTGGACTGAAGCTTTCTTT.

A word on this clone: Other DNA sequences of this sample code for an identical CDR3. This sequence joins TRBV11-1 and TRBJ2-5, with D perhaps being TRBD1 or TRBD2 (5 bases each). CDR3 size: 15 residues. V was clipped by 5 bases and J by 5 bases, with 18 bases between them. Germline V lookup: CDR1 SGHAT, CDR2 FQDESV (reference sequence). The chain's CDR3 is CASSGPRGPVETQYF. Here the CDR3 DNA reads TGTGCCAGCAGCGGTCCGAGGGGACCGGTGGAGACCCAGTACTTC. The entire variable domain, with the rest obtained from reference TRBV11-1 and TRBJ2-5, is as follows: EAEVAQSPRYKITEKSQAVAFWCDPISGHATLYWYRQILGQGPELLVQFQDESVVDDSQLPKDRFSAERLKGVDSTLKIQPAELGDSAMYLCASSGPRGPVETQYFGPGTRLLVL.

The chain uses TRBV7-2 and TRBJ1-5; D might be TRBD1 (6 bases). This CDR3 has 15 residues. Germline CDR1 is SGHTA and CDR2 is FQGNSA. V gave up 1 base and J gave up 6 bases, with 13 bases separating them. The CDR3 nucleotides are TGTGCCAGCAGCTTAGTATATTCAGGGGCTCAGCCCCAGCATTTT. The encoded protein is CASSLVYSGAQPQHF.

The rearrangement links TRBV7-3 to TRBJ1-1, with D possibly TRBD1 on 6 matching bases. CDR1 and CDR2 (germline): SGHTA, FQGTGA. V was cut by 1 base and J by 4 bases, with 7 bases left in between. The CDR3 is 13 residues long. The CDR3 DNA reads as TGTGCCAGCAGCTTAAAAGGGGGCACTGAAGCTTTCTTT. It yields the protein CASSLKGGTEAFF.

V and J are TRBV5-6 and TRBJ2-7; D perhaps matches TRBD2 (5 bases). The ends were cut back, 2 bases at V and 2 bases at J, with 14 bases in the middle. CDR3 size: 15 residues. Germline CDR1 reads SGHDT; CDR2 reads YYEEEE. In DNA, the CDR3 is TGTGCCAGCAGCTTTGGCTTAGGGAGTACCTACGAGCAGTACTTC. Translated: CASSFGLGSTYEQYF. Together with reference TRBV5-6 and TRBJ2-7, the CDR3 gives the full variable domain: DAGVTQSPTHLIKTRGQQVTLRCSPKSGHDTVSWYQQALGQGPQFIFQYYEEEERQRGNFPDRFSGHQFPNYSSELNVNALLLGDSALYLCASSFGLGSTYEQYFGPGTRLTVT.

J is TRBJ1-1 and V is TRBV4-1; 7 bases map to TRBD1. V lost 2 bases and J lost 0; bases outside the gene matches: 3. CDR1 is MGHRA and CDR2 is YSYEKL in the germline V gene. This CDR3 has 15 amino acids. CDR3 protein: CASSQPTGVNTEAFF. For the CDR3, the DNA is TGCGCCAGCAGCCAACCAACAGGGGTGAACACTGAAGCTTTCTTT.

This clone was observed once. V is TRBV11-2 and J is TRBJ1-1, with D possibly TRBD1 on 5 matching bases. The CDR3 covers 15 residues. Trimming removed 1 base at V and 5 bases at J, with 14 bases between. The germline V gene has CDR1 SGHAT and CDR2 FQNNGV. CDR3 bases: TGTGCCAGCAGCTTAGCCGGGGCGCGGGGTACTGAAGCTTTCTTT. Residues: CASSLAGARGTEAFF.

The rearrangement uses TRBV14 and TRBJ1-5, with D possibly matching TRBD1 (6 bases). The CDR3 spans 14 residues. The V gene's germline CDR1 is SGHDN and CDR2 FVKESK. V was trimmed by 5 bases and J by 7 bases, leaving 15 bases between them. The CDR3 spells CASSAGTGGQPQHF. Written as DNA, the CDR3 is TGTGCCAGCAGCGCGGGGACCGGGGGCCAGCCCCAGCATTTT.

The chain joins TRBV15 to TRBJ2-1, with 9 bases lining up with TRBD2. The CDR3 is 15 residues long. Germline CDR1 LNHNV, CDR2 YYDKDF (reference sequence). Germline trimming cut 1 base from V and 9 bases from J; bases unmatched to any gene: 7. The DNA for the CDR3 is TGTGCCACCAGCAGAGGTGGCGGGGGGGCCATTGAGCAGTTCTTC. Translating it yields CATSRGGGGAIEQFF.